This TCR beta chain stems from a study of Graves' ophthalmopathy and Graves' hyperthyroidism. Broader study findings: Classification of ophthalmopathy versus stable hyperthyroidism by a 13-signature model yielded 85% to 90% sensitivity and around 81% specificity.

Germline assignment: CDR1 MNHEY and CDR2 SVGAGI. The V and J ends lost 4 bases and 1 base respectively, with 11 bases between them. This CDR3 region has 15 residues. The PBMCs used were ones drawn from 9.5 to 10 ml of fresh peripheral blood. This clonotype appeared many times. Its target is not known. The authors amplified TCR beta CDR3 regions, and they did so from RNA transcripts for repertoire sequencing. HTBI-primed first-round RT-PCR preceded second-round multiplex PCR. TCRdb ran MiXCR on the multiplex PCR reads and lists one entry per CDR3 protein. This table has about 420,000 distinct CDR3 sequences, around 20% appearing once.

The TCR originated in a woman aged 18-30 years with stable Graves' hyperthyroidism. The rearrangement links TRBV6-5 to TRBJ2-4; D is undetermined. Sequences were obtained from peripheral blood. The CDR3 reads CASSSRSSAKNIQYF. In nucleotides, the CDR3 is TGTGCCAGCAGTTCTCGGAGCTCGGCCAAAAACATTCAGTACTTC.